This record concerns one T cell receptor (beta chain) sequence. The source of the sample is a study of blood T cell repertoires in COVID-19. About the research overall: Samples representing acute and convalescent COVID-19 were sourced from the United States, Italy and Spain. Nucleic acid was either cDNA or gDNA, and it came from T cells, B-cell-depleted T cells, or PBMCs.

This CDR3 is 13 amino acids long. The ends were cut back, 0 bases at V and 1 base at J, with 6 bases in the middle. Germline V gene sequence: CDR1 SQVTM, CDR2 ANQGSEA. Per the authors' pipeline: Reference gene primers were amplified, and this amplification served to estimate nucleated cell counts. Repertoires were generated with immunoSEQ multiplex PCR, while TCRdb's copy carries only in-frame clones and drops some. V, J and clone size are taken as reported in that table, and D and trimming were inferred from the DNA itself. The sample records tens of thousands of clones, about 86% being singletons. Specimen: peripheral blood. The TCR was taken from a man in his 70s with acute or convalescent COVID-19. The chain carries TRBV29-1 and TRBJ1-1; unclear D gene. CDR3 bases: TGCAGCGTTGAAGACAAGAGGAACACTGAAGCTTTCTTT. It is translated as CSVEDKRNTEAFF.